This T cell receptor (beta chain) is from a study of T cell responses to AZD1222 COVID-19 vaccine. The study's findings and limits: Most donors were white British, females outnumbered males, and clonal diversity was possibly underestimated. Reportedly, nearly half of unique spike TCRs recognized epitopes outside B.1.351/B.1.1.7 mutations. Repertoires were sampled only after the peak T cell response.

Sequencing was performed with immunoSEQ multiplex PCR; in TCRdb, only in-frame clones are kept and a portion is missing. The sample includes under 150,000 clones, over 90% seen only once; the top ten take around 3.5%. For this clone: What it binds is unknown.

CDR3 length: 11 amino acids. The germline V gene has CDR1 SQVTM and CDR2 ANQGSEA. Trimming removed 6 bases at V and 1 base at J, with 6 bases between. Sequencing was performed on peripheral blood, taken 28 days after the second AZD1222 dose. The source of this sequence is an adult who received the AZD1222 COVID-19 vaccine. The chain recombines TRBV29-1 with TRBJ1-1, with D uncertain. The CDR3 region is CSVYKNTEAFF. The CDR3 DNA reads TGCAGCGTCTATAAGAACACTGAAGCTTTCTTT.